Given below is one TCR beta chain in context. This clonotype has a handful of counts. Its recognized antigen is unknown. No much larger clonotype is one base removed from it; base qualities were not supplied. TCR cDNA was synthesized by 5'RACE template switching, which introduced a universal primer site and unique molecular identifiers. Priming of cDNA synthesis was performed from both the TCR alpha and TCR beta constant segments. Libraries were amplified in two PCR steps, with sample barcodes and sequencing adapters added in the second step. Sequencing of the libraries was done on either Illumina HiSeq 2500 (2x100 bp) or NovaSeq (2x150 bp). From the authors' description of their analysis: MIGEC handled demultiplexing of reads and collapsing into UMI consensus sequences, while MiXCR performed V(D)J alignment. Vaccine-responding clonotypes were identified with edgeR using replicate PBMC samples, with FDR below 0.01 and a log2 fold change above 5 up to day 15 being required. Bulk clonotypes were assigned CD4 or CD8 identity according to which sequenced CD4 or CD8 repertoire held them at higher abundance. In TCRdb, the public reads were trimmed at Q25 with fastp and aligned with MiXCR, with productive beta chains retained. Under each unique CDR3 protein, matching rows form one entry showing the most common genes and DNA. The V and J calls were not made by the authors but by TCRdb's processing. The sample profile shows hundreds of thousands of distinct CDR3 sequences; 10% to 15% of them were found once. The ten largest clonotypes hold about 15% of the sample.

Per the publication, the treatment or condition label means: live attenuated yellow fever vaccine strain. Two biological replicates of bulk PBMCs were collected at each blood-draw timepoint. PBMCs were isolated from peripheral blood using a standard Ficoll-Paque protocol. TriZol was used to extract RNA from bulk PBMCs, from CD4 and CD8 fractions, and from dextramer-positive and dextramer-negative fractions. This sample is drawn from a study of T cells after yellow fever vaccination (dated by TCRdb to about 2019). Some background on the complete study: The SMART-Seq v4 Ultra Low Input RNA kit was used to prepare libraries from fractions with low cell numbers. To follow T-cell clones before and after primary and booster YFV17D yellow fever vaccination, bulk TCR alpha and beta repertoires were sequenced over time. Two healthy male donors made up the cohort, one aged 18 to 29 years and the other aged 30 to 40 years. Blood was drawn at multiple timepoints before and after primary and secondary immunization, with bulk PBMC replicates and cell subsets isolated.

The germline V gene supplies CDR1 SQVTM and CDR2 ANQGSEA. The CDR3 contains 11 residues, cysteine and phenylalanine counted. The CDR3 DNA has 33 bases and is translated from base 1. Trimming costs V 5 bases and J 7 bases, and their ends lie 11 bases apart. Study-wide conclusions, independent of this receptor: Compared with the primary T-cell response, the secondary T-cell response was faster but weaker, reaching its peak on day 5 rather than on day 15. Because only a couple of donors were included in the study, the extent to which the findings can be generalized is limited. Most clones expanded after primary vaccination were re-detected after the booster (almost 98% of CD4 and 88% of CD8), suggesting broad memory maintenance. A small fraction of clonotypes showed up in both the CD4 and CD8 compartments, probably as a result of convergent recombination. Computational filtering was required because FACS-sorted repertoires could contain abundant contaminating clonotypes from the bulk population.

This material consisted of PBMCs, taken on the day of the yellow fever booster vaccination. The chain is encoded by TRBV29-1 joined to TRBJ1-1; the D gene remains uncertain. This TCR was recovered from a man under 40 who received the YFV17D yellow fever vaccine. The CDR3 protein is CSVLREDEAFF. The nucleotide sequence reads TGCAGCGTTCTAAGAGAAGATGAAGCTTTCTTT.